Below are 30 T cell receptor beta chains sequenced from a single sample in a study of T cells in Graves' hyperthyroidism and ophthalmopathy. Amplification of TCR beta CDR3 regions was performed using RNA transcripts as template. The TCR CDR3 was amplified in a first-round RT-PCR using the HTBI primer set. TCRdb redid the calling of the multiplex PCR reads with MiXCR, one entry per CDR3 protein. This table holds 500,000 to 600,000 distinct CDR3 sequences, around 20% found once. Material: blood. The origin of the receptors is a man aged 40-50 years with Graves' ophthalmopathy.

This rearrangement joins TRBV5-1 to TRBJ2-5; the D is unclear. V was shortened by 0 bases and J by 1 base, with 7 bases between the two germline ends. Germline-derived CDR1 and CDR2 are SGHRS and YFSETQ. The CDR3 extends over 14 amino acids. The CDR3, as DNA: TGCGCCAGCAGCTTGGGGTTTACCCAAGAGACCCAGTACTTC. This codes for CASSLGFTQETQYF. The full variable domain, rest sourced from reference TRBV5-1 and TRBJ2-5, is KAGVTQTPRYLIKTRGQQVTLSCSPISGHRSVSWYQQTPGQGLQFLFEYFSETQRNKGNFPGRFSGRQFSNSRSEMNVSTLELGDSALYLCASSLGFTQETQYFGPGTRLLVL.

V and J are TRBV20-1 and TRBJ2-7; TRBD2 matches 13 bases. The length of the CDR3 is 18 residues. V shed 4 bases and J 4 bases; nucleotides not matched to a gene: 16. Germline assignment: CDR1 DFQATT and CDR2 SNEGSKA (reference sequence). This CDR3 is CSATGLAGPHGLGYEQYF. For the CDR3, the DNA is TGCAGTGCTACGGGACTAGCGGGACCCCATGGGTTGGGGTACGAGCAGTACTTC.

This clonotype was seen many times. This chain's CDR3 is CASSLEGQQRHEQYF. CDR3 nucleotide sequence: TGCGCCAGCAGCTTGGAGGGACAGCAGCGACACGAGCAGTACTTC. The V and J genes are TRBV5-1 and TRBJ2-7; 7 nucleotides match TRBD1. Germline assignment: CDR1 SGHRS and CDR2 YFSETQ. V shed 0 bases, J shed 5 bases, and the junction held 8 bases outside the gene matches. The CDR3 is 15 amino acids. The complete variable domain, with remaining parts taken from reference TRBV5-1 and TRBJ2-7, reads KAGVTQTPRYLIKTRGQQVTLSCSPISGHRSVSWYQQTPGQGLQFLFEYFSETQRNKGNFPGRFSGRQFSNSRSEMNVSTLELGDSALYLCASSLEGQQRHEQYFGPGTRLTVT.

This sequence joins TRBV6-1 and TRBJ1-1; 7 bases map to TRBD1. Germline V gene data show CDR1 as MNHNS and CDR2 as SASEGT. The ends lost 8 bases at V and 4 bases at J; junction bases unmatched: 10. The length of the CDR3 is 14 residues. The CDR3 sequence: CASEKTPGGTEAFF. CDR3 in DNA: TGTGCCAGCGAGAAAACCCCAGGGGGCACTGAAGCTTTCTTT.

In its sample, this clonotype was seen many times. The V and J genes are TRBV6-1 and TRBJ2-7, with 9 bases lining up with TRBD1. CDR1 is MNHNS, CDR2 SASEGT, per germline. J lost 1 base, V lost 5 bases, and 6 bases had no gene match. The CDR3 spans 15 residues. CDR3 protein: CASSLTGTGSYEQYF. The CDR3 DNA reads TGTGCCAGCAGTCTAACCGGGACAGGGTCCTACGAGCAGTACTTC.

This clonotype showed up many times. The rearrangement uses TRBV5-8 and TRBJ1-4, with TRBD1 as a possible D gene (6 bases). Deletions cut 1 base from V and 5 bases from J, with 9 bases between. This CDR3 contains 14 residues. Germline V gene sequence: CDR1 SGHTS, CDR2 YDEGEE. The chain's CDR3 is CASSLFQGNEKLFF. CDR3 in DNA: TGTGCCAGCAGCTTGTTTCAGGGGAATGAAAAACTGTTTTTT.

This clonotype was detected many times. The CDR3 region is CASTLKDRGYGYTF. DNA of the CDR3: TGTGCCAGCACCCTAAAGGACAGGGGCTATGGCTACACCTTC. The chain joins TRBV12-3 or TRBV12-4 to TRBJ1-2; TRBD1 matches at 9 bases. This CDR3 is built from 14 residues. With V trimmed by 7 bases and J by 4 bases, 7 bases remained unmatched.

This clonotype was recorded a few times. This rearrangement joins TRBV30 to TRBJ1-3; TRBD1 aligns across 9 bases. CDR1 GTSNPN and CDR2 SVGIG come from the germline V gene (reference sequence). The CDR3 is 14 residues long. Germline trimming cut 3 bases from V and 7 bases from J; bases unmatched to any gene: 7. The CDR3 nucleotides read TGTGCCTGGAGGGGACAGGGTTCCCTTAACACCATATATTTT. Translated, it gives CAWRGQGSLNTIYF.

This clonotype occurred a few times. The rearrangement joins TRBV5-1 to TRBJ2-1, with D unclear. The CDR3 is 14 amino acids. With 0 bases removed from V and 6 bases from J, the gap between germline ends came to 10 bases. Germline values: CDR1 SGHRS, CDR2 YFSETQ. CDR3 nucleotides: TGCGCCAGCAGCTTGGGACCCTCGGGCAATGAGCAGTTCTTC. This codes for CASSLGPSGNEQFF. The whole variable domain, filled in from reference TRBV5-1 and TRBJ2-1, reads KAGVTQTPRYLIKTRGQQVTLSCSPISGHRSVSWYQQTPGQGLQFLFEYFSETQRNKGNFPGRFSGRQFSNSRSEMNVSTLELGDSALYLCASSLGPSGNEQFFGPGTRLTVL.

The J gene is TRBJ2-6, the V gene TRBV2; maybe TRBD1 (6 bases). Germline CDR1 SNHLY, CDR2 FYNNEI. The CDR3 spans 15 residues. V gave up 10 bases and J gave up 0 bases, with 13 bases separating them. DNA for the CDR3: TGTGCCACCGAGGGGGTAGGCTCTGGGGCCAACGTCCTGACTTTC. It is translated as CATEGVGSGANVLTF.

This rearrangement joins TRBV29-1 to TRBJ1-1; possible D gene TRBD1, 5 bases. The CDR3 runs to 15 residues. Germline V CDR1 and CDR2: SQVTM, ANQGSEA. Trimming took 4 bases from V and 2 from J, leaving 17 bases between them. The CDR3 nucleotides read TGCAGCGTTGGGGGACGATCGACCGGTAACACTGAAGCTTTCTTT. It specifies CSVGGRSTGNTEAFF. The whole variable domain, filled in from reference TRBV29-1 and TRBJ1-1, reads SAVISQKPSRDICQRGTSLTIQCQVDSQVTMMFWYRQQPGQSLTLIATANQGSEATYESGFVIDKFPISRPNLTFSTLTVSNMSPEDSSIYLCSVGGRSTGNTEAFFGQGTRLTVV.

V usage is TRBV28 and J usage is TRBJ2-7; D might be TRBD2 (5 bases). With 6 bases removed from V and 4 bases from J, the gap between germline ends came to 19 bases. The germline gives CDR1 MDHEN, CDR2 SYDVKM. This CDR3 region has 15 residues. The CDR3 is CASSEVRTSSYEQYF. CDR3 bases: TGTGCCAGCAGCGAGGTCAGGACTTCGTCTTACGAGCAGTACTTC.

This clonotype has a handful of counts. The rearrangement joins TRBV5-1 to TRBJ2-1, with D perhaps matching TRBD1 (6 bases). Germline V gene lookup returns CDR1 SGHRS and CDR2 YFSETQ. Trimming removed 0 bases at V and 8 bases at J, with 15 bases between. The CDR3 extends over 15 amino acids. CDR3 sequence reads: CASSLALGASDEQFF. DNA for the CDR3: TGCGCCAGCAGCTTGGCTTTGGGGGCGAGTGATGAGCAGTTCTTC.

The chain couples TRBV2 to TRBJ1-4, with a weak D call TRBD1 (5 bases). The germline V gene encodes CDR1 SNHLY and CDR2 FYNNEI. Trimming cost V 7 bases and J 8 bases, with 17 bases left between them. The CDR3 is 14 amino acids. The CDR3 spells CASKTGKGEEKLFF. For the CDR3, the DNA is TGTGCCAGCAAGACCGGGAAAGGGGAGGAAAAACTGTTTTTT.

At least ten counts were recorded for this clonotype. The chain joins TRBV6-5 to TRBJ2-1; D is possibly TRBD2 (5 bases). This CDR3 contains 18 residues. V lost 2 bases to trimming and J lost 0 bases, with 17 bases between them. Germline lookup yields CDR1 MNHEY and CDR2 SVGAGI. The CDR3 loop is CASSYPRAAGSSYNEQFF. In DNA form, the CDR3 reads TGTGCCAGCAGTTACCCGAGGGCCGCCGGCAGCTCCTACAATGAGCAGTTCTTC.

This clonotype was recorded at least ten times. The V call is TRBV11-2, the J call TRBJ2-2, with 8 bases matching TRBD1. Germline lookup yields CDR1 SGHAT and CDR2 FQNNGV. Germline trimming cut 8 bases from V and 8 bases from J; bases unmatched to any gene: 10. The CDR3 extends over 14 amino acids. This CDR3 reads CASAQGAFSGELFF. The CDR3 DNA is TGTGCCAGCGCGCAGGGGGCTTTTAGTGGGGAGCTGTTTTTT.

CDR3 amino acids: CASSLETGPNTEAFF. As DNA, the CDR3 is TGTGCCAGCAGCTTGGAGACAGGGCCGAACACTGAAGCTTTCTTT. The chain is built from TRBV5-6 and TRBJ1-1; 7 bases align to TRBD1. V dropped 0 bases and J dropped 1; count of bases not matched to a gene: 3. CDR1 is SGHDT, CDR2 YYEEEE, per germline. This CDR3 has 15 amino acids.

The chain joins TRBV19 to TRBJ2-1, with D perhaps matching TRBD2 (7 bases). This CDR3 spans 16 amino acids. Trimming took off 3 bases at V and 2 bases at J, with 14 bases between the two ends. Germline CDR1 is LNHDA and CDR2 is SQIVND (reference sequence). In DNA form, the CDR3 reads TGTGCCAGTAGTATCAGCGGGACAAGTACCTACAATGAGCAGTTCTTC. Residues: CASSISGTSTYNEQFF.

Notes on this clonotype: This may come from a read error, since a much larger clone is one base off. Given the absence of the conserved phenylalanine or tryptophan at the CDR3 end, a read error is likely. V and J are TRBV20-1 and TRBJ2-7; maybe TRBD2 (5 bases). Germline CDR1 DFQATT, CDR2 SNEGSKA (reference sequence). Trimming cost V 4 bases and J 0 bases, with 10 bases left between them. The CDR3 extends over 13 amino acids. Here the CDR3 reads CSAMRESSYEQYL. CDR3 sequence (DNA): TGCAGTGCTATGAGGGAGAGCTCCTACGAGCAGTACCTC.

The sample holds many counts of this clonotype. V usage is TRBV28 and J usage is TRBJ1-2; perhaps TRBD1 as D (5 bases). There are 13 residues in the CDR3. V shed 6 bases and J shed 4 bases, with 12 bases lying between them. Germline V gene data show CDR1 as MDHEN and CDR2 as SYDVKM. CDR3 bases: TGTGCCAGCAGCCCCCCAGGGCCCTATGGCTACACCTTC. Translating it yields CASSPPGPYGYTF.

The gene calls are TRBV10-2 and TRBJ2-1; 10 positions agree with TRBD1. From germline, CDR1 is WSHSY and CDR2 SAAADI. The CDR3 consists of 14 residues. J gave up 5 bases and V 6 bases, and 4 bases lay outside the gene matches. This CDR3 reads CASRDRGPNNEQFF. The DNA for the CDR3 is TGCGCCAGCAGAGACAGGGGGCCCAACAATGAGCAGTTCTTC.

With respect to this clonotype: One junction end disagrees with the germline gene, perhaps due to a read error. The chain uses TRBV6-1 and TRBJ2-3; D ambiguous. This CDR3 is built from 15 residues. Germline assignment: CDR1 MNHNS and CDR2 SASEGT. CDR3 in DNA: TGTGCCAGCAGGGAAGGGCAGCTAAGCACAGATACGCAGTATTTT. This encodes CASREGQLSTDTQYF.

The chain uses TRBV7-9 and TRBJ2-3; perhaps D is TRBD1 or TRBD2 (6 bases each). Trimming took off 4 bases at V and 4 bases at J, with 21 bases between the two ends. The CDR3 has 17 residues. The germline V gene encodes CDR1 SEHNR and CDR2 FQNEAQ (reference sequence). CDR3 region: CASSWVLGTGGADTQYF. Here the CDR3 DNA reads TGTGCCAGCAGCTGGGTTCTAGGCACCGGGGGCGCAGATACGCAGTATTTT.

The J gene is TRBJ1-5, the V gene TRBV13; D gene uncertain. The V gene lost 5 bases and the J gene lost 3 bases, with 11 bases spanning the gap. Germline V lookup: CDR1 PRHDT, CDR2 FYEKMQ (reference sequence). The CDR3 covers 14 residues. The CDR3 spells CASSPGGINQPQHF. DNA of the CDR3: TGTGCCAGCAGCCCCGGAGGGATCAATCAGCCCCAGCATTTT.

The J gene is TRBJ2-1, the V gene TRBV7-2, with D possibly being TRBD2 (6 bases). CDR1 is SGHTA, CDR2 FQGNSA, per germline. The CDR3 has 15 amino acids. V was cut by 1 base and J by 8 bases, with 15 bases left in between. The CDR3 spells CASSLDPGTGDEQFF. DNA for the CDR3: TGTGCCAGCAGCTTAGACCCGGGGACGGGGGATGAGCAGTTCTTC.

This clonotype occurred a few times. V gene TRBV30 combines with J gene TRBJ1-2; 7 bases map to TRBD1. CDR1 is GTSNPN and CDR2 is SVGIG in the germline V gene (reference sequence). Losses at the gene ends were 4 bases for V and 8 bases for J; bases not matched to a gene: 7. The CDR3 is made up of 12 amino acids. The CDR3 DNA follows: TGTGCCTGGATGGGCAGGGGGTACGGCTACACCTTC. This translates into CAWMGRGYGYTF.

The rearrangement uses TRBV29-1 and TRBJ1-2, with D perhaps TRBD1 (5 bases). The CDR3 is made up of 14 amino acids. CDR1 is SQVTM, CDR2 ANQGSEA, per germline. With 6 bases removed from V and 3 bases from J, the gap between germline ends came to 17 bases. The CDR3 region is CSVHQVGGDYGYTF. CDR3 nucleotide sequence: TGCAGCGTCCATCAAGTGGGGGGAGACTATGGCTACACCTTC.

Ten or more counts support this clonotype. The chain is built from TRBV7-9 and TRBJ2-5; D is unclear. The CDR3 covers 14 residues. The V and J ends lost 1 base and 2 bases respectively, with 8 bases between them. Germline V gene sequence: CDR1 SEHNR, CDR2 FQNEAQ (reference sequence). The CDR3 nucleotides are TGTGCCAGCAGCTTAGAGATGGGACAAGAGACCCAGTACTTC. Amino acids: CASSLEMGQETQYF.

This clonotype was seen more than once but under ten times. CDR3 sequence: CAISSHRAGVDYEQYF. CDR3 DNA sequence: TGTGCCATCAGTTCGCATCGGGCAGGAGTCGACTACGAGCAGTACTTC. V gene TRBV10-3 combines with J gene TRBJ2-7; unclear D gene. V was cut by 5 bases and J by 3 bases, with 20 bases left in between. Germline CDR1 and CDR2: ENHRY and SYGVKD. This CDR3 comprises 16 residues.

This clonotype was observed a handful of times. The chain uses TRBV20-1 and TRBJ2-7, with D perhaps matching TRBD1 (5 bases). The CDR3 is made up of 11 amino acids. Germline V gene sequence: CDR1 DFQATT, CDR2 SNEGSKA (reference sequence). Deletions cut 1 base from V and 6 bases from J, with 7 bases between. CDR3 residues: CSARGRAEQYF. The CDR3 bases are TGCAGTGCTAGAGGCAGGGCCGAGCAGTACTTC.